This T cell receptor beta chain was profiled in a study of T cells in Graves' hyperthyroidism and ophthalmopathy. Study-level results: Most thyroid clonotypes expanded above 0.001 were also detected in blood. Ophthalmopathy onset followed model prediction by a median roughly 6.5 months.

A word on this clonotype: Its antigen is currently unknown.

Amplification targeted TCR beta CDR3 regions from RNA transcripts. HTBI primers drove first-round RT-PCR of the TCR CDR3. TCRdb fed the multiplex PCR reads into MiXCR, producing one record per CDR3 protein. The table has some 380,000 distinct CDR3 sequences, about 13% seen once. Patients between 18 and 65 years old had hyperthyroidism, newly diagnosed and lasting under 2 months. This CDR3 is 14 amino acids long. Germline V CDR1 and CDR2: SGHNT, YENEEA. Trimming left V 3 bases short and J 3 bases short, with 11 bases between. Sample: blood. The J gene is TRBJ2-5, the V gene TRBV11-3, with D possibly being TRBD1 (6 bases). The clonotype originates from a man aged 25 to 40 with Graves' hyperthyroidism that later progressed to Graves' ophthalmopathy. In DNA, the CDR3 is TGTGCCAGCAGCTTCACGAGGACAGAAGAGACCCAGTACTTC. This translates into CASSFTRTEETQYF.